The source of this T cell receptor beta chain is a study of cytomegalovirus exposure and HLA in healthy donors. Points from the study as a whole: One later analysis reportedly identified an Asian-associated ancestry cluster that showed fewer N-insertions than the roughly 600-donor mean. A missense variant in DCLRE1C was later tied to TCR beta V- and J-gene trimming. Likely technical artifact: a cluster of highly shared sequence variants.

From germline, CDR1 is SGHRS and CDR2 YFSETQ. The CDR3 consists of 15 residues. The trim removed 0 bases at V and 2 bases at J, leaving 3 bases unmatched. Both 60 Vbeta primers and 13 Jbeta primers went into the PCR. TCRdb keeps only in-frame clones here, not all; method: immunoSEQ multiplex PCR. The sample lists about 160,000 clones; about 80% were seen once. This clone was seen once. Its antigen remains unknown. This clonotype originated in a man between 40 and 49 years old in good health and CMV-seronegative. The genes are TRBV5-1 and TRBJ2-3; 7 bases map to TRBD1. The specimen was PBMCs. DNA for the CDR3: TGCGCCAGCAGCTTGGGAGGGGGCTCCACAGATACGCAGTATTTT. This translates into CASSLGGGSTDTQYF.